Following are 15 T cell receptor beta chains from one sample sequenced in a study of shared clonotypes between healthy human individuals (dated by TCRdb to the early 2020s). Library prep was done by the immunoSEQ multiplex PCR assay. TCRdb obtained this table from immuneACCESS and retained in-frame rearrangements with V and J assigned. These tables miss some clones; where compared with another copy, unresolved V genes account for less than half of the shortfall, and the remainder is unexplained. The sample profile shows 730,000 or so clones; 60% to 80% of them were found once. In total, the top ten clones hold about 1.7% of the sample. What was sequenced was memory CD4+ T cells sorted from blood. In the paper's terms, the cell subset or site label means: CD45RA-negative fraction. The receptors shown here come from a woman aged 25 to 39 in good health.

The chain couples TRBV7-9 to TRBJ1-4, with no clear D. V shed 4 bases and J shed 3 bases, with 9 bases lying between them. The germline gives CDR1 SEHNR, CDR2 FQNEAQ (reference sequence). CDR3 length: 14 residues. CDR3 bases: TGTGCCAGCAGCTCGGACTGGCCTAATGAAAAACTGTTTTTT. Translated: CASSSDWPNEKLFF.

This rearrangement joins TRBV5-1 to TRBJ2-5; no clear D gene. This CDR3 comprises 15 residues. The V gene's germline CDR1 is SGHRS and CDR2 YFSETQ. V was clipped by 2 bases and J by 8 bases, with 19 bases between them. The CDR3 nucleotides read TGCGCCAGCAGCTTAGGAAACAGTCTCCAAGGAACCCAGTACTTC. As protein: CASSLGNSLQGTQYF.

This clone was seen a few times. The V call is TRBV28, the J call TRBJ1-4; the D gene is possibly TRBD1 (6 bases). This CDR3 has 15 residues. Trimming removed 7 bases from V and 12 bases from J, with 24 bases in between. Germline values: CDR1 MDHEN, CDR2 SYDVKM. The CDR3 is CASKSWGRTEGELFF. The CDR3 DNA reads TGTGCCAGCAAAAGTTGGGGCAGGACAGAGGGGGAACTGTTTTTT. Variable domain in full (rest from reference TRBV28 and TRBJ1-4): DVKVTQSSRYLVKRTGEKVFLECVQDMDHENMFWYRQDPGLGLRLIYFSYDVKMKEKGDIPEGYSVSREKKERFSLILESASTNQTSMYLCASKSWGRTEGELFFGSGTQLSVL.

This clone was counted only a few times. CDR3 sequence: CASSLGTNGPQPQHF. The CDR3 nucleotides read TGCGCCAGCAGCCTCGGGACTAACGGTCCTCAGCCCCAGCATTTT. The chain is built from TRBV4-1 and TRBJ1-5; D is perhaps TRBD1 (5 bases). The V gene lost 4 bases and the J gene lost 6 bases, with 16 bases spanning the gap. Germline lookup yields CDR1 MGHRA and CDR2 YSYEKL. The CDR3 runs 15 residues.

The rearrangement uses TRBV27 and TRBJ2-7, with D maybe TRBD1 (6 bases). CDR3 length: 14 residues. V was trimmed by 5 bases and J by 2 bases, leaving 13 bases between them. Germline-derived CDR1 and CDR2 are MNHEY and SMNVEV (reference sequence). The CDR3 DNA reads as TGTGCCAGCAGTCCCTCAGGGGTAGCCTACGAGCAGTACTTC. It is translated as CASSPSGVAYEQYF.

The V gene is TRBV7-3, the J gene TRBJ2-5, with a weak D call TRBD1 (5 bases). Germline lookup yields CDR1 SGHTA and CDR2 FQGTGA. CDR3 length equals 13 residues. Trimming took off 3 bases at V and 5 bases at J, with 10 bases between the two ends. The CDR3 nucleotides read TGTGCCAGCAGCTTCTCAGGGCGCGAGACCCAGTACTTC. Translated, it gives CASSFSGRETQYF.

This chain links TRBV27 with TRBJ2-7, with D possibly being TRBD1 or TRBD2 (6 bases each). The CDR3 consists of 17 residues. Germline V gives CDR1 MNHEY, CDR2 SMNVEV (reference sequence). The V end was cut by 5 bases, the J end by 2 bases, with 22 bases between. The CDR3 spells CASSPRGTPLPTYEQYF. The CDR3 DNA reads TGTGCCAGCAGTCCAAGGGGGACTCCGCTTCCGACCTACGAGCAGTACTTC.

The table lists this clone with a few counts. The rearrangement links TRBV6-4 to TRBJ1-1; D not resolved. Trimming took 4 bases from V and 0 from J, leaving 6 bases between them. The CDR3 sequence is 13 residues long. Looked up from germline, CDR1 is MRHNA and CDR2 is SNTAGT. The CDR3 loop reads CASSAQVNTEAFF. In DNA form, the CDR3 reads TGTGCCAGCAGTGCCCAGGTGAACACTGAAGCTTTCTTT.

The chain combines TRBV6-5 with TRBJ2-7; no clear D gene. The V gene's germline CDR1 is MNHEY and CDR2 SVGAGI. The CDR3 consists of 13 residues. V dropped 4 bases and J dropped 1 base, with 8 bases sitting between them. The CDR3 bases are TGTGCCAGCAGTTCCTACCAATCCTACGAGCAGTACTTC. It specifies CASSSYQSYEQYF.

This chain links TRBV28 with TRBJ1-1, with D possibly being TRBD1 (6 bases). V lost 4 bases, J lost 4 bases, and 13 bases lay in between. There are 14 residues in the CDR3. Germline CDR1 MDHEN, CDR2 SYDVKM. This CDR3 is CASSSRGLFTEAFF. The CDR3 DNA sequence: TGTGCCAGCAGTTCCAGGGGTTTGTTCACTGAAGCTTTCTTT.

This clone has a handful of counts. This rearrangement joins TRBV5-4 to TRBJ1-1, with 7 bases matching TRBD1. Germline V lookup: CDR1 SGHNT, CDR2 YYREEE (reference sequence). The CDR3 loop spans 14 amino acids. Losses at the gene ends were 4 bases for V and 2 bases for J; bases not matched to a gene: 5. The CDR3 spells CASSVDRANTEAFF. CDR3 coding DNA: TGTGCCAGCAGCGTCGACAGGGCAAACACTGAAGCTTTCTTT.

This clone occurred a few times. The genes are TRBV5-1 and TRBJ2-7, with 12 positions matching TRBD2. From germline, CDR1 is SGHRS and CDR2 YFSETQ. The CDR3 sequence is 17 residues long. The junction had 5 bases not matched to a gene; V was cut back by 1 base and J by 0 bases. The CDR3 is CASSLKGTSGFSYEQYF. CDR3 DNA sequence: TGCGCCAGCAGCTTGAAAGGGACTAGCGGGTTCTCCTACGAGCAGTACTTC.

J is TRBJ2-7 and V is TRBV29-1, with 8 bases identical to TRBD2. Germline V CDR1 and CDR2: SQVTM, ANQGSEA. This CDR3 has 14 residues. After removal of 4 bases from V and 2 bases from J, the junction contained 7 bases not matched to a gene. The CDR3 loop is CSVARGGSTYEQYF. The CDR3 DNA is TGCAGCGTTGCCCGGGGGGGGTCCACCTACGAGCAGTACTTC.

Comment on this clone: The same CDR3 arises from other DNA sequences in this sample as well. The chain links TRBV20-1 to TRBJ1-1, with D possibly matching TRBD1 (5 bases). Trimming removed 3 bases at V and 4 bases at J, with 6 bases between. The CDR3 covers 11 residues. Germline-derived CDR1 and CDR2 are DFQATT and SNEGSKA (reference sequence). CDR3 residues: CSARGGTEAFF. The CDR3 coding sequence is TGCAGTGCTAGGGGGGGCACTGAAGCTTTCTTT.

In this sample, this clone turned up a few times. The chain is built from TRBV6-5 and TRBJ2-3; 10 bases line up with TRBD2. This CDR3 region has 15 residues. Germline assignment: CDR1 MNHEY and CDR2 SVGAGI. The V gene end was trimmed by 2 bases and the J gene end by 9 bases; junction bases not matched to a gene: 8. Here the CDR3 reads CASSYVGAGGRTQYF. The CDR3 DNA reads TGTGCCAGCAGTTACGTGGGAGCGGGAGGGCGCACGCAGTATTTT.